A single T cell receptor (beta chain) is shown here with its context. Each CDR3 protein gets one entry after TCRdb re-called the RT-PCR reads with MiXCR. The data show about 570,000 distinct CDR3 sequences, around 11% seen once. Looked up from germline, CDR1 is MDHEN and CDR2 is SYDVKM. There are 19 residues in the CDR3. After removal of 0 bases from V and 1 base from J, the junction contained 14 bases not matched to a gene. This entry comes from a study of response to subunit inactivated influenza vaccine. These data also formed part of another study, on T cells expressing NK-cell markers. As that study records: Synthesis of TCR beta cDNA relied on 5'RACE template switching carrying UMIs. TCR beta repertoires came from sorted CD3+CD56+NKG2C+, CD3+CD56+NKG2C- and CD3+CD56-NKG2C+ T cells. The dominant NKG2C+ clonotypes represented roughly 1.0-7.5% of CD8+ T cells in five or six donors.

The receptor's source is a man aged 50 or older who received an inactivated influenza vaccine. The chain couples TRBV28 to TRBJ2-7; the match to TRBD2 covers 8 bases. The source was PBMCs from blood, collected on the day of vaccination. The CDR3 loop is CASSLWGGGLAGGSYEQYF. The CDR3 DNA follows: TGTGCCAGCAGTTTATGGGGGGGTGGACTAGCCGGAGGGTCCTACGAGCAGTACTTC.